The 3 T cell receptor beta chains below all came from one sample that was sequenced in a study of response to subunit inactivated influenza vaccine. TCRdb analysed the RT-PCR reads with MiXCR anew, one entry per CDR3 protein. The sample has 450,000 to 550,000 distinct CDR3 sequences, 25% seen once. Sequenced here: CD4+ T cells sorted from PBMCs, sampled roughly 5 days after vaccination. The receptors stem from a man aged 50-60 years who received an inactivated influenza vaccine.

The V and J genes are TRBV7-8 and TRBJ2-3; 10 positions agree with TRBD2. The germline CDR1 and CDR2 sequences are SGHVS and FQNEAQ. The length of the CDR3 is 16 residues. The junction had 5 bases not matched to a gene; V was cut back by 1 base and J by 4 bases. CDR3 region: CASSLGASGSPDTQYF. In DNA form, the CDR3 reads TGTGCCAGCAGCTTAGGGGCTAGCGGGAGCCCAGATACGCAGTATTTT.

The CDR3 DNA reads TGTGCCAGCAGCTTACAGGCCGGTGGGGCAACTAATGAAAAACTGTTTTTT. Translating it yields CASSLQAGGATNEKLFF. The rearrangement links TRBV7-6 to TRBJ1-4, with D unclear. Germline V CDR1 and CDR2: SGHVS, FNYEAQ. Trimming shortened V by 2 bases and J by 0 bases, and 13 bases separated the two germline ends. CDR3 length: 17 amino acids.

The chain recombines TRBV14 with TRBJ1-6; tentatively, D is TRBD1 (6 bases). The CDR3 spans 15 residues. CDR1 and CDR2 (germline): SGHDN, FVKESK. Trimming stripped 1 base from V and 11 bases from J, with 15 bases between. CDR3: CASSQVTGAGTPLHF. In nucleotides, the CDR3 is TGTGCCAGCAGCCAAGTAACGGGGGCTGGAACACCCCTCCACTTT.